This TCR beta chain emerged from a study of control samples from healthy donors and cancer patients. Germline V gives CDR1 WNHNN, CDR2 SYGVQD (reference sequence). V shed 6 bases and J shed 6 bases, with 21 bases lying between them. The CDR3 extends over 16 amino acids. Assay: immunoSEQ multiplex PCR; the TCRdb copy retains only in-frame clones and omits some. Seen here are 95,000 to 150,000 clones, roughly 84% observed once, and the top ten hold around 1.7%. Sequencing was done on a sample of blood. The clonotype originates from a man younger than 30 in good health. V usage is TRBV10-1 and J usage is TRBJ2-1; maybe TRBD2 (7 bases). DNA for the CDR3: TGCGCCAGCAGCCACCGGGGGGCCGGGGTATCCAATGAGCAGTTCTTC. This sequence encodes CASSHRGAGVSNEQFF.